What follows describes a single T cell receptor beta chain. Its antigen remains unidentified. The CDR3 covers 14 residues. Looked up from germline, CDR1 is SGHDT and CDR2 is YYEEEE. The V end was cut by 2 bases, the J end by 2 bases, with 10 bases between. This entry comes from a study of T cell clonotyping in hematopoietic cell transplantation. Study outcomes and limitations: Recipient TCR diversity dropped after transplant; expanded clonotypes rose from day 30 to 180.

Clones were read by immunoSEQ multiplex PCR, and TCRdb kept only the in-frame ones, dropping some. Of over 35,000 clones detected, over 70% appear once; the ten largest clones hold approximately 2%. This TCR came from a woman between 40 and 50 years old in good health. Some clones in this sample may be carry-over from other donors' samples. Sequences were obtained from peripheral blood mononuclear cells. The gene calls are TRBV5-6 and TRBJ1-1, with a tentative D call TRBD1 (6 bases). The CDR3 sequence is CASSFYRENTEAFF. The CDR3 DNA is TGTGCCAGCAGCTTCTACAGGGAAAACACTGAAGCTTTCTTT.